The clone carrying this TCR beta chain was seen once. This sample was taken from a study of T cell responses to AZD1222 COVID-19 vaccine. This CDR3 has 18 amino acids. Germline V gene sequence: CDR1 SGHRS, CDR2 YFSETQ. The junction had 9 bases not matched to a gene; V was cut back by 2 bases and J by 2 bases. The protocol was immunoSEQ multiplex PCR, while the TCRdb copy is restricted to in-frame clones and leaves out a portion. The sample shows over 120,000 clones, roughly 92% of them seen only once. The receptor was isolated from an adult in good health. Specimen: peripheral blood, collected on day 0 of AZD1222 vaccination. The gene calls are TRBV5-1 and TRBJ2-1; 11 bases agree with TRBD2. CDR3 sequence (DNA): TGCGCCAGCAGCTTTGCCGGGACTAGCGGATACACCTACAATGAGCAGTTCTTC. This translates into CASSFAGTSGYTYNEQFF.